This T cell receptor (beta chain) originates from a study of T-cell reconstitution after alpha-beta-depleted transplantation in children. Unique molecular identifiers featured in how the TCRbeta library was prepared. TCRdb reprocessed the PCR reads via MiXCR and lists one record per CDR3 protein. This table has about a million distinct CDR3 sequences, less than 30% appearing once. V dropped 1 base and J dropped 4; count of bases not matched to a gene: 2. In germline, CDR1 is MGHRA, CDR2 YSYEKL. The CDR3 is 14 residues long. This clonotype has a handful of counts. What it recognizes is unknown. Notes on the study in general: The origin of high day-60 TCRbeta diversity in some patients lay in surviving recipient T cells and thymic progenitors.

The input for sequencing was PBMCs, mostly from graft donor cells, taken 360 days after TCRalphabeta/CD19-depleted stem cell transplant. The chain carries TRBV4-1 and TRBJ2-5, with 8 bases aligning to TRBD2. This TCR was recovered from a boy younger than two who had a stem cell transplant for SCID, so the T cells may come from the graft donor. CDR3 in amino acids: CASSQGTSGETQYF. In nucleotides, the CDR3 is TGCGCCAGCAGCCAAGGAACTAGCGGAGAGACCCAGTACTTC.